This TCR beta chain was sequenced in a study of cytomegalovirus exposure and HLA in healthy donors. In the study overall: Previous work identified 100 million or so unique TCR beta sequences from around 200 million T cells.

The donors comprised healthy bone marrow donors. Remarks on this clone: Its antigen is not known.

Both 60 Vbeta primers and 13 Jbeta primers went into the PCR. Sequencing was performed with immunoSEQ multiplex PCR; in TCRdb, only in-frame clones are kept and a portion is missing. The data hold some 150,000 clones, with around three quarters observed a single time. This CDR3 spans 14 amino acids. Germline V gives CDR1 MNHEY, CDR2 SMNVEV (reference sequence). J lost 4 bases, V lost 6 bases, and 4 bases had no gene match. Study findings and constraints: When analyzed later, the rates of TCR association showed variation by HLA locus, with DRB1 the most and HLA-C the fewest. HLA alleles were associated with fewer than 20,000 TCR beta sequences in a later analysis at 0.05 false discovery rate.

Sequencing used PBMCs. The chain joins TRBV27 to TRBJ1-5; 9 nucleotides match TRBD1. This TCR was sampled from a man younger than 40 in good health and CMV-seronegative. The CDR3 DNA reads as TGTGCCAGCAGGCCGGGACAGGGTAATCAGCCCCAGCATTTT. This sequence encodes CASRPGQGNQPQHF.